The sequence of this T cell receptor beta chain was determined in a study of T cells after somatic rescue of genetic block. Trimming left V 6 bases short and J 7 bases short, with 10 bases between. CDR1 is SNHLY and CDR2 is FYNNEI in the germline V gene. The CDR3 loop spans 12 amino acids. Assay used: immunoSEQ multiplex PCR; TCRdb lists only in-frame clones, some missing. The sample lists some 70,000 clones; approximately 91% were seen once. The sequence was obtained from a young man. Sequencing input: peripheral blood mononuclear cells (PBMCs). The chain links TRBV2 to TRBJ1-5; D is ambiguous. The CDR3 sequence is CASSASGQPQHF. In DNA form, the CDR3 reads TGTGCCAGCAGCGCCTCGGGCCAGCCCCAGCATTTT. The full variable domain, its missing parts supplied by reference TRBV2 and TRBJ1-5, is EPEVTQTPSHQVTQMGQEVILRCVPISNHLYFYWYRQILGQKVEFLVSFYNNEISEKSEIFDDQFSVERPDGSNFTLKIRSTKLEDSAMYFCASSASGQPQHFGDGTRLSIL.